This entry describes one T cell receptor (beta chain). The data derive from a study of blood T cell repertoires in COVID-19. Study-wide background: Some COVID-19 samples were acute and others convalescent; all came from the United States, Italy and Spain. PBMCs, B-cell-depleted T cells, or T cells provided the cDNA or gDNA that made up the material.

Generated by immunoSEQ multiplex PCR, the TCRdb table keeps only in-frame clones and is missing some. Among tens of thousands of clones listed, 86% were seen once. Germline-derived CDR1 and CDR2 are MNHEY and SVGAGI. V was shortened by 6 bases and J by 4 bases, with 12 bases between the two germline ends. This CDR3 is built from 13 residues. This TCR came from an elderly woman in a cohort sampled during active or convalescent COVID-19. The gene calls are TRBV6-5 and TRBJ1-2; D might be TRBD1 (6 bases). The source material was peripheral blood. The chain's CDR3 is CASRQQGPYGYTF. CDR3 nucleotide sequence: TGTGCCAGCAGACAACAGGGCCCCTATGGCTACACCTTC.